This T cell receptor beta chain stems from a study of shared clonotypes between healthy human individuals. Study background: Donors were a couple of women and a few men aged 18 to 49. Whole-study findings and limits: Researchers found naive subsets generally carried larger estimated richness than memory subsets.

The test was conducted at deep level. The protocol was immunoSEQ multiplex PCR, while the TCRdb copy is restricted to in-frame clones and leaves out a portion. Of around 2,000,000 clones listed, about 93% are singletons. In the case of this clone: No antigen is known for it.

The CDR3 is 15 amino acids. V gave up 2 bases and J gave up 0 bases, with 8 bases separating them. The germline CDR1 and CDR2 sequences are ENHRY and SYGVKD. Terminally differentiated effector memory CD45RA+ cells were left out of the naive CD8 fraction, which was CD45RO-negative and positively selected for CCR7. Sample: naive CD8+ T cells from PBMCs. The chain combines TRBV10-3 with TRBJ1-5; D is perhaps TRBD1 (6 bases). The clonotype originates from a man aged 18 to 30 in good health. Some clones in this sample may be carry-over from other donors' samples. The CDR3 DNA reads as TGTGCCATCAGTGAGGGGGGCTATAGCAATCAGCCCCAGCATTTT. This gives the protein CAISEGGYSNQPQHF.